This TCR beta chain was retrieved from a study of T cells in Graves' hyperthyroidism and ophthalmopathy (dated by TCRdb to between 2019 and 2020). For the wider study: Peripheral blood was sampled at the time of initial diagnosis, prior to any treatment. To identify distinguishing TCR V-J signatures, a discovery cohort of around 100 patients was used, comprising 43 with Graves' ophthalmopathy and 55 to 65 with stable Graves' hyperthyroidism. Prospective prediction of ophthalmopathy was tested in an independent validation cohort of 18 to 20 hyperthyroidism patients and 17 patients who later progressed to ophthalmopathy. The 95 to 100 discovery patients were divided at random into training and test sets in a 7:3 ratio. In several Graves' hyperthyroidism patients, the study also compared T-cell repertoires from thyroid tissue with T-cell repertoires from blood. Once sampling was done, hyperthyroidism patients were given methimazole at a starting dose of 30 mg daily, whereas ophthalmopathy patients were given high-dose intravenous methylprednisolone. The paper describes TCR Vbeta CDR3 sequencing of 140 or so peripheral blood samples, made up of 43 ophthalmopathy patients, around 78 hyperthyroidism patients and 17 progressor patients.

Amplification of TCR beta CDR3 regions was carried out from RNA transcripts. A first-round RT-PCR of the TCR CDR3 used the HTBI primer set with the Qiagen OneStep RT-PCR kit. Libraries were constructed in a second round of multiplex PCR, after which size selection and purification were performed. The libraries were sequenced on an Illumina HiSeq2000 using paired-end 100 bp reads. As for the original processing: SOAPnuke was used to process the raw data, throwing out any read that contained adapters or uncalled bases, had a mean Phred below 15, or lacked an exact constant-primer or identifier match. High-quality paired reads were merged with COPE v1.2.5, and unique nucleotide sequences were defined as clonotypes. Clonotypes were aligned to IMGT TRBV, TRBD and TRBJ reference segments using MiTCR v1.1. Analysis was restricted to V-J combinations with a frequency above 0.0001, which covered about 99% of repertoires. A TCS score was defined as the ratio between F50 (clonal expansion) and ExV (chaos), using BLOSUM62-based TCRdist between CDR3 peptides within each V-J. Welch's t-statistics and random forest reduced some 510 V-J features to about 12, which were used in a naive Bayes classifier (R e1071). In TCRdb, the public reads were trimmed at Q25 with fastp and aligned with MiXCR, with productive beta chains retained. Every CDR3 protein is listed once, alongside the most common genes and DNA of its rows. Clone size and V and J calls follow TCRdb, not the original study. A total of 490,000 or so distinct CDR3 sequences appear in this sample, roughly 15% of them only once. Clones ranked in the top ten supply less than 30% of the sample.

The CDR3 measures 15 amino acids from cysteine to phenylalanine. Solely the CDR3 DNA is kept, with 45 bases framed from the first base. Per the germline V gene, SGHTA is the CDR1 and FQGNSA is the CDR2. V gives up 1 base and J gives up 1 base, and the segment between their germline ends measures 8 bases. This clonotype was seen many times. Its antigen target is currently unknown. Base-call qualities are not available, and no considerably larger clone is one nucleotide away. Moderately to severely active disease, a Clinical Activity Score of at least 3, a NOSPECS grade of at least 4, and a duration under 3 months were present in ophthalmopathy patients. Any patient with an uncontrolled infection, another autoimmune disease, pregnancy or lactation was excluded. Diagnoses relied on clinical symptoms, serum thyroxine and TRAb, thyroid ultrasound and orbital computed tomography. PBMCs were separated from over 9 ml of fresh peripheral blood using Ficoll-Paque density gradient centrifugation. Total RNA was extracted with Trizol reagent, and quality was checked on an Agilent 2100 Bioanalyzer.

Study-wide findings and limitations: A model built on a 13 V-J signature distinguished ophthalmopathy from stable hyperthyroidism, reaching around 87% sensitivity and 81.08% specificity in cross-validation and 80%/75% in testing. During validation, the model predicted progression to ophthalmopathy a median of roughly 7.1 months ahead of onset, with more than 60% sensitivity and around 73% specificity. No statistical method was used to set the sample size in advance, and investigators knew the group allocation. Most expanded thyroid clonotypes (frequency above 0.001) were also detected in blood, a finding suggesting that blood repertoires may reflect thyroid immune responses.

This receptor was obtained from a woman between 25 and 40 years old with Graves' ophthalmopathy. The V and J genes are TRBV7-2 and TRBJ2-1; the D gene is possibly TRBD2, with 6 bases matching. Material for sequencing was blood. The CDR3 amino acid sequence is: CASSLVGSSYNEQFF. The nucleotide sequence reads TGTGCCAGCAGCTTAGTCGGGAGTTCCTACAATGAGCAGTTCTTC.